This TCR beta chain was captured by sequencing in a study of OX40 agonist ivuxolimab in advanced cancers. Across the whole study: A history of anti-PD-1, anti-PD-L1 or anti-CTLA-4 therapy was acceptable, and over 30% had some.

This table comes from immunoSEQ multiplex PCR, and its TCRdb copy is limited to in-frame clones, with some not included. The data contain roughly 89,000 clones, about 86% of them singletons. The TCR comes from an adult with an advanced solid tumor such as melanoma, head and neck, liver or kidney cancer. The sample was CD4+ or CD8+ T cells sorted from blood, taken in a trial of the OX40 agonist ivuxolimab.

CDR3 DNA sequence: TGTGCCAGCCGACGAGGGGAGATCTCCTACGAGCAGTACTTC. It is translated as CASRRGEISYEQYF. The chain links TRBV6-6 to TRBJ2-7; D possibly uses TRBD1 or TRBD2 (5 bases each). V lost 8 bases, J lost 0 bases, and 14 bases lay in between. The germline V gene encodes CDR1 MNHNY and CDR2 SVGAGI (reference sequence). CDR3 length: 14 amino acids.